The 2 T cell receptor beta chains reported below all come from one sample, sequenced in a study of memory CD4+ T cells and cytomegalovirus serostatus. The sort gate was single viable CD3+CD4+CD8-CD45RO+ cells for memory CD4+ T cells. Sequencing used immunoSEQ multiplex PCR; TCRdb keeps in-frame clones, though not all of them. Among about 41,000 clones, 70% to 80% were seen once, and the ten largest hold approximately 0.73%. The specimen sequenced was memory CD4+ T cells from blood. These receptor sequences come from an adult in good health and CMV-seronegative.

CDR3 bases: TGTGCCAGCAGCTCTGGACAGGGGACTGGGGCCAACGTCCTGACTTTC. Translating gives CASSSGQGTGANVLTF. V is TRBV5-8 and J is TRBJ2-6; 9 positions match TRBD1. The V gene end was trimmed by 3 bases and the J gene end by 2 bases; junction bases not matched to a gene: 3. Per germline, CDR1 SGHTS and CDR2 YDEGEE. There are 16 residues in the CDR3.

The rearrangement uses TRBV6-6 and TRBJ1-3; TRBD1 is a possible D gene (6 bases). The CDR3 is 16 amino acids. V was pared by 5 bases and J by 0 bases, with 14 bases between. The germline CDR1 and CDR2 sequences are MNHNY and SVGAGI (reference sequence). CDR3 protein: CASSAQGTYSGNTIYF. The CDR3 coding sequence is TGTGCCAGCAGTGCCCAGGGGACCTACTCTGGAAACACCATATATTTT.